The source of this T cell receptor beta chain is a study of glioma-infiltrating T cells. Regarding the study as a whole: Tissue-blood divergence was below expectation in non-neoplastic patients, above in gliomas.

Using RNA template, CDR3s of TCR alpha and beta were amplified with iRepertoire arm-PCR. Input was about 85-400 ng of tissue mRNA or PBMC total RNA. TCRdb used MiXCR to reprocess the multiplex PCR reads, holding one entry per CDR3 protein. The table shows 90,000 to 100,000 distinct CDR3 sequences, with roughly 37% occurring only once. Note on this clonotype: No antigen is known for it.

V was trimmed by 0 bases and J by 15 bases, leaving 12 bases between them. Germline V gene sequence: CDR1 DFQATT, CDR2 SNEGSKA (reference sequence). The CDR3 consists of 11 residues. The specimen was glioma tissue, nonneoplastic brain tissue, or PBMCs (not recorded which). The chain is built from TRBV20-1 and TRBJ2-1, with no clear D. The clonotype originates from a human donor with low-grade glioma or glioblastoma, undergoing nonglioma brain surgery, or in good health (not recorded which). The CDR3 sequence: CSAREVRRPFF. The CDR3, as DNA: TGCAGTGCTAGAGAAGTACGACGGCCGTTCTTC.